This note documents a single T cell receptor (beta chain) sequence. This sample stems from a study of cytomegalovirus exposure and HLA in healthy donors. Background on the study: Around 89 million unique TCRs from HLA-typed donors made up an early data release.

The study ran its PCR with 60 Vbeta and 13 Jbeta primers. The protocol was immunoSEQ multiplex PCR, while the TCRdb copy is restricted to in-frame clones and leaves out a portion. The sample includes 150,000 to 200,000 clones, 65% to 80% of them seen just once. V was pared by 2 bases and J by 6 bases, with 13 bases between. CDR1 MDHEN and CDR2 SYDVKM come from the germline V gene. The CDR3 loop spans 15 amino acids. The V and J genes are TRBV28 and TRBJ2-2; a weak D match, TRBD1 (5 bases). The receptor's source is a woman between 35 and 50 years old in good health and CMV-seropositive. The sample comprised PBMCs. CDR3 sequence reads: CASSLMDTYAGELFF. The CDR3 DNA follows: TGTGCCAGCAGTTTAATGGACACTTATGCCGGGGAGCTGTTTTTT.